These 27 T cell receptor beta chains came from one sample sequenced in a study of T cells in Graves' hyperthyroidism and ophthalmopathy. Amplified regions were TCR beta CDR3 sequences from RNA transcripts. HTBI primers were used for first-round RT-PCR of the TCR CDR3. From the multiplex PCR reads, TCRdb called clonotypes with MiXCR, one entry per CDR3 protein. This sample has approximately 610,000 distinct CDR3 sequences, with about 15% found just once. Input material: blood. The origin of the receptors is a woman aged 40 to 49 with Graves' ophthalmopathy.

This clonotype was seen at least ten times. The CDR3 loop is CATSENTDTQYF. In DNA form, the CDR3 reads TGTGCCACCAGTGAAAACACAGATACGCAGTATTTT. The V and J genes are TRBV24-1 and TRBJ2-3; D unresolved. The length of the CDR3 is 12 residues. The V and J ends lost 4 bases and 2 bases respectively, with 3 bases between them. The V gene's germline CDR1 is KGHDR and CDR2 SFDVKD.

This clonotype has at least ten counts. The V gene is TRBV28, the J gene TRBJ2-5, with 9 bases matching TRBD1. The CDR3 covers 17 residues. Losses at the gene ends were 4 bases for V and 3 bases for J; bases not matched to a gene: 12. CDR1 is MDHEN, CDR2 SYDVKM, per germline. CDR3 in amino acids: CASSSPRDRVGEETQYF. For the CDR3, the DNA is TGTGCCAGCAGTTCCCCGAGGGACAGGGTCGGGGAAGAGACCCAGTACTTC.

This clonotype was counted ten times or more. The chain links TRBV10-3 to TRBJ2-5; D is uncertain. CDR3 size: 14 residues. CDR1 ENHRY and CDR2 SYGVKD come from the germline V gene. V was shortened by 0 bases and J by 5 bases, with 10 bases between the two germline ends. The CDR3 reads CAISESVGLETQYF. CDR3 nucleotide sequence: TGTGCCATCAGTGAGTCAGTAGGGCTGGAGACCCAGTACTTC.

The rearrangement uses TRBV19 and TRBJ1-5; D might be TRBD1 (6 bases). CDR3 size: 17 residues. The germline gives CDR1 LNHDA, CDR2 SQIVND (reference sequence). Trimming stripped 0 bases from V and 0 bases from J, with 12 bases between. Written as DNA, the CDR3 is TGTGCCAGTAGTATAGAGGGAGGGGACAATAGCAATCAGCCCCAGCATTTT. Amino acids: CASSIEGGDNSNQPQHF.

This clonotype was seen many times. The chain recombines TRBV6-1 with TRBJ1-1; D is uncertain. From germline, CDR1 is MNHNS and CDR2 SASEGT. This CDR3 region has 12 residues. V shed 8 bases and J shed 1 base, with 8 bases lying between them. CDR3 amino acids: CASLIGNTEAFF. Here the CDR3 DNA reads TGTGCCAGCTTAATCGGGAACACTGAAGCTTTCTTT.

In this sample, this clonotype turned up many times. The chain links TRBV12-3 or TRBV12-4 to TRBJ2-5; perhaps TRBD2 as D (5 bases). V lost 6 bases to trimming and J lost 6 bases, with 17 bases between them. The CDR3 spans 14 residues. The CDR3 nucleotides read TGTGCCAGCAGCCAAAGCGGACGCGTGAAGACCCAGTACTTC. Translating gives CASSQSGRVKTQYF.

This clonotype was seen at least ten times. The chain recombines TRBV2 with TRBJ2-7; maybe TRBD2 (6 bases). Germline CDR1 and CDR2: SNHLY and FYNNEI. V was cut by 10 bases and J by 0 bases, with 16 bases left in between. This CDR3 contains 14 residues. In DNA, the CDR3 is TGTGCCACAGGTGAAGAGCGGGTCTCCTACGAGCAGTACTTC. Its protein is CATGEERVSYEQYF.

This clonotype showed up many times. In DNA form, the CDR3 reads TGTGCCAGCAGCTTCGGGGGCCGGTATGGCTACACCTTC. Its protein product is CASSFGGRYGYTF. The rearrangement links TRBV11-2 to TRBJ1-2; perhaps TRBD1 as D (6 bases). This CDR3 is built from 13 residues. The V end lost 3 bases, the J end lost 5 bases, and 10 bases lay between the germline ends. Per germline, CDR1 SGHAT and CDR2 FQNNGV.

This clonotype was seen ten or more times. The chain employs TRBV12-3 or TRBV12-4 and TRBJ2-7; D call uncertain. Trimming left V 6 bases short and J 0 bases short, with 15 bases between. The CDR3 contains 15 residues. CDR3 nucleotides: TGTGCCAGCAGCCCGAGAGGAGATATCTCCTACGAGCAGTACTTC. Amino acids: CASSPRGDISYEQYF.

This clonotype was found many times. The J gene is TRBJ1-2, the V gene TRBV30; D remains ambiguous. CDR1 is GTSNPN and CDR2 is SVGIG in the germline V gene (reference sequence). The CDR3 extends over 11 amino acids. V lost 2 bases, J lost 6 bases, and 7 bases lay in between. CDR3: CAWSFGDGYTF. DNA for the CDR3: TGTGCCTGGAGTTTCGGGGATGGCTACACCTTC.

Many counts were recorded for this clonotype. V usage is TRBV10-3 and J usage is TRBJ2-7; 7 positions agree with TRBD2. CDR1 ENHRY and CDR2 SYGVKD come from the germline V gene. The CDR3 runs to 14 residues. V shed 6 bases and J 2 bases; nucleotides not matched to a gene: 7. CDR3 nucleotide sequence: TGTGCCATCAGACCTAGCGGCCAAGCCTACGAGCAGTACTTC. Translation: CAIRPSGQAYEQYF.

The CDR3 coding sequence is TGTGCCAGCAGTTTAGCGTACGGGCGCGAGCAGTACTTC. Translation gives CASSLAYGREQYF. V usage is TRBV12-3 or TRBV12-4 and J usage is TRBJ2-7; no firm D call. The CDR3 runs to 13 residues. Trimming shortened V by 0 bases and J by 6 bases, and 9 bases separated the two germline ends.

This clonotype was detected ten times or more. The rearrangement links TRBV5-1 to TRBJ1-1; D possibly corresponds to TRBD1 (6 bases). Germline CDR1 is SGHRS and CDR2 is YFSETQ. The CDR3 contains 12 residues. The V end lost 0 bases, the J end lost 9 bases, and 9 bases lay between the germline ends. The CDR3 region has the DNA TGCGCCAGCAGCTTGGAGGACAGTAAAGCTTTCTTT. Protein product: CASSLEDSKAFF.

The V gene is TRBV4-1, the J gene TRBJ2-7; TRBD1 aligns across 8 bases. V shed 0 bases and J 2 bases; nucleotides not matched to a gene: 6. Germline lookup yields CDR1 MGHRA and CDR2 YSYEKL. The CDR3 runs to 16 residues. Here the CDR3 DNA reads TGCGCCAGCAGCCAAGAGCCCAGGGACAGGACCTACGAGCAGTACTTC. Protein product: CASSQEPRDRTYEQYF.

The CDR3 loop is CASSLGTTTSEQYF. The CDR3 nucleotides are TGTGCCAGTTCACTCGGGACTACCACCTCCGAGCAGTACTTC. The chain joins TRBV19 to TRBJ2-7; 7 positions match TRBD2. The germline V gene has CDR1 LNHDA and CDR2 SQIVND (reference sequence). The CDR3 contains 14 residues. With V trimmed by 8 bases and J by 6 bases, 13 bases remained unmatched.

This clonotype was found a few times. V gene TRBV27 combines with J gene TRBJ2-7; D is possibly TRBD1 (5 bases). This CDR3 region has 14 residues. Germline CDR1 MNHEY, CDR2 SMNVEV (reference sequence). Between the trimmed V and J ends, which lost 5 bases and 5 bases, there was a span of 16 bases. This chain's CDR3 is CASSLFQGVDEQYF. In DNA form, the CDR3 reads TGTGCCAGCAGTCTATTCCAGGGTGTCGACGAGCAGTACTTC.

This clonotype was found many times. The chain carries TRBV7-9 and TRBJ2-7, with D uncertain. This CDR3 contains 14 residues. V was cut by 1 base and J by 2 bases, with 9 bases left in between. The V gene's germline CDR1 is SEHNR and CDR2 FQNEAQ (reference sequence). DNA of the CDR3: TGTGCCAGCAGCTTAGTGGGTCGGGCCTACGAGCAGTACTTC. Its protein is CASSLVGRAYEQYF.

This clonotype was counted ten times or more. The V call is TRBV13, the J call TRBJ2-5, with D perhaps given as TRBD1 or TRBD2 (5 bases each). V lost 8 bases and J lost 1, with 17 bases in between. The CDR3 sequence is 15 residues long. Germline V lookup: CDR1 PRHDT, CDR2 FYEKMQ (reference sequence). In DNA, the CDR3 is TGTGCCAGCTACTTTTCCGGGACGAGCCAAGAGACCCAGTACTTC. It translates to CASYFSGTSQETQYF.

At least ten counts were recorded for this clonotype. The genes are TRBV28 and TRBJ2-6; the D is unclear. Germline V CDR1 and CDR2: MDHEN, SYDVKM. The CDR3 length is 16 residues. Trimming pared 5 bases from V and 2 bases from J, leaving 13 bases between. CDR3 sequence (DNA): TGTGCCAGCAGTGCACACACAGCCCCTGGGGCCAACGTCCTGACTTTC. This sequence encodes CASSAHTAPGANVLTF.

This clonotype was observed at least ten times. The chain is built from TRBV28 and TRBJ1-1; no clear D gene. Germline V gene data show CDR1 as MDHEN and CDR2 as SYDVKM. V was shortened by 7 bases and J by 4 bases, with 13 bases between the two germline ends. The CDR3 sequence is 13 residues long. This chain's CDR3 is CASNQRVSTEAFF. CDR3 coding DNA: TGTGCCAGCAACCAGCGGGTGAGCACTGAAGCTTTCTTT.

The gene calls are TRBV7-2 and TRBJ2-5; 9 nucleotides match TRBD2. With 4 bases clipped from V and 5 bases from J, the junction kept 11 bases outside the gene matches. Germline lookup yields CDR1 SGHTA and CDR2 FQGNSA. The CDR3 covers 16 residues. The DNA of the CDR3 is TGTGCCAGCAGCTCCACCCCCGGACTAGCGTTTGAGACCCAGTACTTC. It codes for CASSSTPGLAFETQYF.

This clonotype has at least ten counts. The chain joins TRBV28 to TRBJ2-5; D remains ambiguous. The V gene lost 6 bases and the J gene lost 7 bases, with 9 bases spanning the gap. The CDR3 extends over 11 amino acids. The germline gives CDR1 MDHEN, CDR2 SYDVKM. CDR3 sequence (DNA): TGTGCCAGCAGGGCTGTTGCGACCCAGTACTTC. This sequence encodes CASRAVATQYF.

The table lists this clonotype with many counts. The chain has TRBV28 and TRBJ1-1; TRBD1 matches at 7 bases. The CDR3 has 13 amino acids. V lost 5 bases, J lost 8 bases, and 8 bases stayed unmatched. Looked up from germline, CDR1 is MDHEN and CDR2 is SYDVKM. The CDR3 nucleotides are TGTGCCAGCAGTCAGGACAGGCGGTTCGAAGCTTTCTTT. Residues: CASSQDRRFEAFF.

V is TRBV12-3 or TRBV12-4 and J is TRBJ2-5, with D unclear. V was clipped by 5 bases and J by 2 bases, with 12 bases between them. The CDR3 is 14 amino acids. The CDR3 sequence is CASSEWFGQETQYF. Written as DNA, the CDR3 is TGTGCCAGCAGTGAGTGGTTCGGACAAGAGACCCAGTACTTC.

This clonotype occurred many times. The rearrangement links TRBV7-2 to TRBJ1-1; 7 positions agree with TRBD1. Trimming removed 7 bases from V and 8 bases from J; junction bases left unmatched: 10. Germline V lookup: CDR1 SGHTA, CDR2 FQGNSA. CDR3 length: 13 amino acids. The CDR3 is CASIEGARDEAFF. The CDR3 bases are TGTGCCAGCATCGAGGGGGCGAGGGACGAAGCTTTCTTT.

This clonotype was picked up many times. In nucleotides, the CDR3 is TGTGCCAGCAGTGAAGGGACTAGCGGGAGGGAGCAGTACTTC. Residues: CASSEGTSGREQYF. This chain uses TRBV6-1 with TRBJ2-7; 14 bases are shared with TRBD2. Trimming removed 1 base from V and 7 bases from J; junction bases left unmatched: 0. This CDR3 spans 14 amino acids. Germline-derived CDR1 and CDR2 are MNHNS and SASEGT.

V usage is TRBV6-5 and J usage is TRBJ1-1; D is perhaps TRBD1 (5 bases). The CDR3 has 15 residues. CDR1 and CDR2 from the germline V gene are MNHEY and SVGAGI. V shed 2 bases and J shed 4 bases, with 14 bases lying between them. The CDR3 coding sequence is TGTGCCAGCAGTTACAACGGGGCTAGAGGCACTGAAGCTTTCTTT. This gives the protein CASSYNGARGTEAFF.